What follows are 25 T cell receptor beta chains derived from one specimen sequenced in a study of T cell responses to AZD1222 COVID-19 vaccine. Assay used: immunoSEQ multiplex PCR; TCRdb lists only in-frame clones, some missing. The sample has over 150,000 clones; roughly 92% are singletons. Sequences were derived from peripheral blood, sampled on day 0 of AZD1222 vaccination. Source of these receptors: an adult in good health.

The chain employs TRBV7-9 and TRBJ1-1; 8 bases are a match to TRBD1. Germline V gives CDR1 SEHNR, CDR2 FQNEAQ (reference sequence). CDR3 length: 16 residues. V dropped 6 bases and J dropped 0; count of bases not matched to a gene: 9. The CDR3 nucleotides read TGTGCCAGCAGAGACAGGGGCCGGGACATGAACACTGAAGCTTTCTTT. This sequence encodes CASRDRGRDMNTEAFF.

This chain links TRBV29-1 with TRBJ1-2; 9 bases align to TRBD1. Germline CDR1 SQVTM, CDR2 ANQGSEA. The CDR3 is 14 residues long. The trim removed 4 bases at V and 8 bases at J, leaving 11 bases unmatched. CDR3 sequence (DNA): TGCAGCGTTGGAGAGTCACAGGGGGCGCGGGGCTACACCTTC. Translated, it gives CSVGESQGARGYTF.

This clone was counted a few times. The CDR3 here is CASSFRGLETQYF. The DNA of the CDR3 is TGTGCCAGCAGCTTTAGGGGCCTTGAGACCCAGTACTTC. The gene calls are TRBV7-9 and TRBJ2-5; D is perhaps TRBD1 (5 bases). The CDR3 extends over 13 amino acids. V gave up 3 bases and J gave up 5 bases, with 10 bases separating them. Germline V gene lookup returns CDR1 SEHNR and CDR2 FQNEAQ (reference sequence).

The genes are TRBV28 and TRBJ1-2; D ambiguous. V was trimmed by 7 bases and J by 3 bases, leaving 12 bases between them. The germline V gene has CDR1 MDHEN and CDR2 SYDVKM. The CDR3 is made up of 13 amino acids. The CDR3 coding sequence is TGTGCCAGCATAGACCACGGCCACTATGGCTACACCTTC. Its translation is CASIDHGHYGYTF.

The chain combines TRBV5-6 with TRBJ1-1; TRBD1 is a possible D gene (6 bases). Between the trimmed V and J ends, which lost 5 bases and 2 bases, there was a span of 13 bases. In germline, CDR1 is SGHDT, CDR2 YYEEEE. The CDR3 length is 14 residues. CDR3 loop: CASRPRGANTEAFF. The CDR3 coding sequence is TGTGCCAGCAGACCAAGGGGGGCAAACACTGAAGCTTTCTTT.

The rearrangement uses TRBV13 and TRBJ2-3; 7 nucleotides align to TRBD1. Trimming took 5 bases from V and 3 from J; bases not matched to a gene: 11. The CDR3 has 16 amino acids. Germline CDR1 reads PRHDT; CDR2 reads FYEKMQ (reference sequence). CDR3 sequence: CASSLVQGTQTDTQYF. Here the CDR3 DNA reads TGTGCCAGCAGCCTCGTACAGGGGACCCAAACAGATACGCAGTATTTT.

The rearrangement joins TRBV2 to TRBJ1-1; D possibly corresponds to TRBD1 (5 bases). Germline-derived CDR1 and CDR2 are SNHLY and FYNNEI. Trimming took off 6 bases at V and 5 bases at J, with 13 bases between the two ends. The CDR3 has 13 residues. CDR3 nucleotides: TGTGCCAGCAGCCAAATGTGGGGGACTGAAGCTTTCTTT. It is translated as CASSQMWGTEAFF.

The V call is TRBV11-2, the J call TRBJ1-1; perhaps TRBD1 as D (6 bases). Germline CDR1 reads SGHAT; CDR2 reads FQNNGV. V lost 5 bases and J 5 bases, leaving 21 bases between the germline ends. The CDR3 sequence is 16 residues long. The DNA of the CDR3 is TGTGCCAGCAGCGTAGGGGGAGGGTTTCGTCGGACTGAAGCTTTCTTT. Protein: CASSVGGGFRRTEAFF.

The gene calls are TRBV19 and TRBJ1-1, with D possibly being TRBD1 (6 bases). Trimming pared 3 bases from V and 0 bases from J, leaving 8 bases between. The CDR3 loop spans 14 amino acids. Germline CDR1 and CDR2: LNHDA and SQIVND (reference sequence). CDR3 DNA: TGTGCCAGTAGTATGGGACAAATGAACACTGAAGCTTTCTTT. The encoded protein is CASSMGQMNTEAFF.

In its sample, this clone was seen once. V usage is TRBV12-3 or TRBV12-4 and J usage is TRBJ1-4; 7 nucleotides agree with TRBD1. Losses at the gene ends were 6 bases for V and 10 bases for J; bases not matched to a gene: 8. The CDR3 has 13 residues. This CDR3 is CASRTGPWGKLFF. CDR3 bases: TGTGCCAGCAGGACAGGGCCCTGGGGAAAACTGTTTTTT.

The V call is TRBV3-1 (or the pseudogene TRBV3-2), the J call TRBJ2-7; 7 bases agree with TRBD2. This CDR3 is 15 amino acids long. The V gene's germline CDR1 is LGHDT and CDR2 YNNKEL (reference sequence). After removal of 1 base from V and 2 bases from J, the junction contained 5 bases not matched to a gene. CDR3 nucleotides: TGTGCCAGCAGCCAAGTTGACCGGGGGGCCTACGAGCAGTACTTC. This sequence encodes CASSQVDRGAYEQYF.

This sequence joins TRBV5-1 and TRBJ1-4; D remains unclear. The V end was cut by 0 bases, the J end by 3 bases, with 6 bases between. The CDR3 runs 14 residues. Per germline, CDR1 SGHRS and CDR2 YFSETQ. Here the CDR3 DNA reads TGCGCCAGCAGCTTGGGCAGATCTAATGAAAAACTGTTTTTT. This encodes CASSLGRSNEKLFF.

The gene calls are TRBV25-1 and TRBJ2-2, with a tentative D call TRBD1 (6 bases). V was cut by 4 bases and J by 1 base, with 10 bases left in between. The CDR3 is made up of 15 amino acids. Germline values: CDR1 MGHDK, CDR2 SYGVNS. The chain's CDR3 is CASSVGQLNTGELFF. Written as DNA, the CDR3 is TGTGCCAGCAGTGTCGGACAGTTGAACACCGGGGAGCTGTTTTTT.

This sequence joins TRBV3-1 (or the pseudogene TRBV3-2) and TRBJ2-1; D tentatively reads TRBD1 or TRBD2 (6 bases each). The V and J ends lost 2 bases and 6 bases respectively, with 26 bases between them. Germline assignment: CDR1 LGHDT and CDR2 YNNKEL (reference sequence). The CDR3 is made up of 19 amino acids. This CDR3 reads CASSQKGGRAGGMVNEQFF. The CDR3 DNA reads as TGTGCCAGCAGCCAAAAAGGGGGGCGGGCAGGAGGAATGGTCAATGAGCAGTTCTTC.

The chain joins TRBV27 to TRBJ1-2; the match to TRBD1 covers 8 bases. The CDR3 is 14 residues long. The V gene's germline CDR1 is MNHEY and CDR2 SMNVEV (reference sequence). V gave up 3 bases and J gave up 6 bases; unmatched junction bases: 6. The CDR3 loop is CASSLARRGHGYTF. The CDR3 DNA is TGTGCCAGCAGTTTGGCCCGCAGGGGGCATGGCTACACCTTC.

The chain couples TRBV5-4 to TRBJ1-1, with D uncertain. With 2 bases removed from V and 1 base from J, the gap between germline ends came to 3 bases. This CDR3 contains 12 residues. Germline CDR1 SGHNT, CDR2 YYREEE (reference sequence). The CDR3 DNA follows: TGTGCCAGCAGCTTCCGGAACACTGAAGCTTTCTTT. Its protein is CASSFRNTEAFF.

The chain is built from TRBV9 and TRBJ1-1, with D unclear. CDR1 is SGDLS and CDR2 is YYNGEE in the germline V gene. The germline V and J ends were trimmed by 1 base and 2 bases, with 12 bases remaining between them. The CDR3 runs 15 residues. This chain's CDR3 is CASSVLMGGNTEAFF. The CDR3 nucleotides are TGTGCCAGCAGCGTACTAATGGGTGGTAACACTGAAGCTTTCTTT.

The chain couples TRBV2 to TRBJ1-6, with TRBD1 matching 10 bases. J lost 7 bases, V lost 6 bases, and 6 bases had no gene match. Per the germline V gene, CDR1 is SNHLY and CDR2 is FYNNEI. The CDR3 is 15 residues long. This CDR3 reads CASSGTGATNSPLHF. CDR3 coding DNA: TGTGCCAGCAGCGGGACAGGGGCGACAAATTCACCCCTCCACTTT.

Here the CDR3 reads CASSAGATSGSPHEQYF. CDR3 nucleotide sequence: TGTGCCAGCAGCGCCGGCGCCACTAGCGGGAGCCCCCACGAGCAGTACTTC. The rearrangement uses TRBV9 and TRBJ2-7, with TRBD2 identical over 11 bases. The CDR3 loop spans 17 amino acids. V dropped 3 bases and J dropped 5; count of bases not matched to a gene: 13. The germline V gene encodes CDR1 SGDLS and CDR2 YYNGEE.

The chain joins TRBV30 to TRBJ1-3; the D gene is possibly TRBD1 (5 bases). The CDR3 length is 15 residues. Germline values: CDR1 GTSNPN, CDR2 SVGIG (reference sequence). V dropped 0 bases and J dropped 0 bases, with 9 bases sitting between them. The CDR3 nucleotides are TGTGCCTGGAGTGTACACAGGCCCTCTGGAAACACCATATATTTT. Its translation: CAWSVHRPSGNTIYF.

V usage is TRBV2 and J usage is TRBJ2-3; D is undetermined. Trimming took 4 bases from V and 2 from J, leaving 1 base between them. The CDR3 is 11 amino acids. Germline V lookup: CDR1 SNHLY, CDR2 FYNNEI. CDR3 sequence (DNA): TGTGCCAGCAGTGTCACAGATACGCAGTATTTT. Residues: CASSVTDTQYF.

The chain combines TRBV5-4 with TRBJ1-2; TRBD1 matches at 8 bases. The ends lost 4 bases at V and 8 bases at J; junction bases unmatched: 13. This CDR3 region has 15 residues. CDR1 is SGHNT and CDR2 is YYREEE in the germline V gene (reference sequence). Written as DNA, the CDR3 is TGTGCCAGCAGCGCCAATACACAGGGGGTGGCAGGCTACACCTTC. Protein sequence: CASSANTQGVAGYTF.

CDR3 loop: CASSARQGENQPQHF. The CDR3 DNA is TGTGCCAGCAGTGCTAGGCAGGGTGAAAATCAGCCCCAGCATTTT. The chain is built from TRBV2 and TRBJ1-5; D is possibly TRBD1 (5 bases). Looked up from germline, CDR1 is SNHLY and CDR2 is FYNNEI. This CDR3 contains 15 residues. V gave up 4 bases and J gave up 4 bases, with 14 bases separating them. Full variable domain (missing parts from reference TRBV2 and TRBJ1-5): EPEVTQTPSHQVTQMGQEVILRCVPISNHLYFYWYRQILGQKVEFLVSFYNNEISEKSEIFDDQFSVERPDGSNFTLKIRSTKLEDSAMYFCASSARQGENQPQHFGDGTRLSIL.

The chain employs TRBV15 and TRBJ2-3; D uncertain. The CDR3 has 15 amino acids. The germline CDR1 and CDR2 sequences are LNHNV and YYDKDF (reference sequence). The V gene lost 5 bases and the J gene lost 4 bases, with 16 bases spanning the gap. In DNA form, the CDR3 reads TGTGCCACCAGCGGAAGACGGTCTTTGCCAGATACGCAGTATTTT. Translation gives CATSGRRSLPDTQYF. Together with reference TRBV15 and TRBJ2-3, the CDR3 gives the full variable domain: DAMVIQNPRYQVTQFGKPVTLSCSQTLNHNVMYWYQQKSSQAPKLLFHYYDKDFNNEADTPDNFQSRRPNTSFCFLDIRSPGLGDTAMYLCATSGRRSLPDTQYFGPGTRLTVL.

As to this clone: Other DNA variants within this sample encode the same CDR3. The V and J genes are TRBV7-9 and TRBJ2-7; D gene unclear. Trimming cost V 3 bases and J 4 bases, with 7 bases left between them. This CDR3 region has 12 residues. CDR1 is SEHNR, CDR2 FQNEAQ, per germline (reference sequence). The CDR3, as DNA: TGTGCCAGCAGCTTTTCCCGTTACGAGCAGTACTTC. Translated, it gives CASSFSRYEQYF.